This is a list of T cell receptor beta chains from one sample in a study of liver allograft versus peripheral blood T cells. One entry per CDR3 protein results from TCRdb running MiXCR on the reads. The table lists roughly 8,500 distinct CDR3 sequences, about 24% of them singletons. Receptor source: a human patient who had a liver transplant. Certain T cells may be donor cells from the graft. CDR3s include the opening cysteine and the closing phenylalanine or tryptophan. The D gene is left open where the match is weak. Only part of the rows carry a size: once, few, many, or a class if the clone is expanded.

D gene | clone size | J gene | V gene | CDR3 DNA | CDR3 protein
- | - | TRBJ1-1 | TRBV27 | TGTGCCAGCACGAGTCTGTTATCAGGAACCTTTAACACTGAAGCTTTCTTT | CASTSLLSGTFNTEAFF
- | medium-sized | TRBJ1-2 | TRBV6-5 | TGTGCCAGCATTAGGGAGTGGGGTAACAACTATGGCTACACCTTC | CASIREWGNNYGYTF
TRBD1 | many | TRBJ2-4 | TRBV7-9 | TGTGCCAGCAGCTACGGGACAGAGAAAAACATTCAGTACTTC | CASSYGTEKNIQYF
TRBD2 | medium-sized | TRBJ2-5 | TRBV29-1 | TGCAGCGTTGAAACTAGCGGGAGTAACCAAGAGACCCAGTACTTC | CSVETSGSNQETQYF
TRBD1 | medium-sized | TRBJ1-5 | TRBV6-2/TRBV6-3 | TGTGCCAGCAGTGCAGGGGGCTCGGATCAGCCCCAGCATTTT | CASSAGGSDQPQHF
- | many | TRBJ1-1 | TRBV6-5 | TGTGCCAGCAGTTATAAAGGGACTGAAGCTTTCTTT | CASSYKGTEAFF
- | - | TRBJ1-1 | TRBV27 | TGTGCCAGCAGTTTGGCTTCGAACACTGAAGCTTTCTTT | CASSLASNTEAFF
TRBD1 | once | TRBJ2-1 | TRBV6-1 | TGTGCCAGCAGTGTCAACAGGGGAACAATCGATGAGCAGTTCTTC | CASSVNRGTIDEQFF
TRBD2 | - | TRBJ2-7 | TRBV20-1 | TGCAGTGCTACCACAGGGACTAGCGGGATCCACGAGCAGTACTTC | CSATTGTSGIHEQYF
- | medium-sized | TRBJ1-3 | TRBV10-3 | TGTGCCATCAGTGAGTCACCTCGGTTCTCTGGAAACACCATATATTTT | CAISESPRFSGNTIYF
- | medium-sized | TRBJ1-3 | TRBV6-6 | TGTGCCAGCAGTGTCAGCTCTGGAAACACCATATATTTT | CASSVSSGNTIYF
TRBD1 | many | TRBJ1-5 | TRBV12-3/TRBV12-4 | TGTGCCAGCAGCGGGACAGGGGCGGTTCAGCCCCAGCATTTT | CASSGTGAVQPQHF
- | medium-sized | TRBJ1-4 | TRBV30 | TGTGCCTGGAGTACCCGTCCCTCCCAGGGGGAAAAACTGTTTTTT | CAWSTRPSQGEKLFF
- | few | TRBJ2-7 | TRBV20-1 | TGCAGTGCTCTGGACGGGACCTACGAGCAGTACTTC | CSALDGTYEQYF
- | - | TRBJ2-7 | TRBV18 | TGTGCCAGCTCACGGCAGAGGACTGGATCCTACGAGCAGTACTTC | CASSRQRTGSYEQYF
TRBD2 | medium-sized | TRBJ2-2 | TRBV10-3 | TGTGCCATCAGTGAATCGACTAGCGGGGGGGAAGGGGAGCTGTTTTTT | CAISESTSGGEGELFF
TRBD2 | medium-sized | TRBJ2-1 | TRBV18 | TGTGCCAGCTCACGGGCTAGCGGGAGGGCCGGGAATGAGCAGTTCTTC | CASSRASGRAGNEQFF
- | medium-sized | TRBJ2-3 | TRBV19 | TGTGCCAGTAGTAGCCCCCGAGGGACAAGCGCGGATACGCAGTATTTT | CASSSPRGTSADTQYF
- | once | TRBJ2-7 | TRBV28 | TGTGCCAGCAGCCCCAGTTTAGGTGACGAGCAGTACTTC | CASSPSLGDEQYF
- | - | TRBJ2-7 | TRBV7-2 | TGTGCCAGCACCATCAACGGGGGTGGAGGGCAGTACTTC | CASTINGGGGQYF
- | - | TRBJ2-5 | TRBV20-1 | TGCAGTGCTAGAGATAGCAGCGTCCCACAAGAGACCCAGTACTTC | CSARDSSVPQETQYF
TRBD1 | medium-sized | TRBJ1-3 | TRBV6-6 | TGTGCCAGCAGTTACACGACAGGGCACTCTGGAAACACCATATATTTT | CASSYTTGHSGNTIYF
- | - | TRBJ2-3 | TRBV11-1 | TGTGCCAGCAGCTTGGACCCGCAATTAGATACAGATACGCAGTATTTT | CASSLDPQLDTDTQYF
- | many | TRBJ1-1 | TRBV6-2/TRBV6-3 | TGTGCCAGCAGTCAAACGGCCCGCACTGAAGCTTTCTTT | CASSQTARTEAFF
TRBD1 | - | TRBJ1-1 | TRBV20-1 | TGCAGTGCTAGTGCAAGGACAGGCTCCGAAGCTTTCTTT | CSASARTGSEAFF
TRBD2 | few | TRBJ2-5 | TRBV5-5 | TGTGCCAGCAGCGTCAGCGGGGGGGCGGGGACCCAGTACTTC | CASSVSGGAGTQYF
TRBD1 | - | TRBJ1-6 | TRBV6-5 | TGTGCCAGCAGTTCACAGGGGGCGGATTCACCCCTCCACTTT | CASSSQGADSPLHF
- | medium-sized | TRBJ1-4 | TRBV12-3/TRBV12-4 | TGTGCCAGCAGTTTTTCTTCCAGTACCGGGGTTGGGGGTGAAAAACTGTTTTTT | CASSFSSSTGVGGEKLFF
TRBD2 | - | TRBJ2-7 | TRBV18 | TGTGTCAGCTCACCGTCCGACTACGATAGCGGGAGCGCCTACGAGCAGTACTTC | CVSSPSDYDSGSAYEQYF
- | - | TRBJ1-2 | TRBV6-1 | TGTGCCAGCAGTCCCCGTTGGGGGGCTGACTATGGCTACACCTTC | CASSPRWGADYGYTF
- | - | TRBJ2-1 | TRBV24-1 | TGTGCCACCAGTGAACAAGACAATTACAATGAGCAGTTCTTC | CATSEQDNYNEQFF
- | - | TRBJ1-1 | TRBV7-9 | TGTGCCAGCAGTCCCAGGGTGGGCACTGAAGCTTTCTTT | CASSPRVGTEAFF
- | many | TRBJ1-2 | TRBV30 | TGTGCCTGGAACCGGGGGCCTGGCTACACCTTC | CAWNRGPGYTF
- | few | TRBJ1-1 | TRBV30 | TGTGCCTGGAGTCGTGGGGTCACTGAAGCTTTCTTT | CAWSRGVTEAFF
TRBD1 | few | TRBJ1-2 | TRBV30 | TGTGCCTGGAGTGTAGGGTTGACAGGGTCCTATGGCTACACCTTC | CAWSVGLTGSYGYTF
TRBD2 | - | TRBJ2-1 | TRBV12-3/TRBV12-4 | TGTGCCAGCAGTTTAGCTCCATCGGGGGGACCCTACAATGAGCAGTTCTTC | CASSLAPSGGPYNEQFF
TRBD1 | - | TRBJ2-1 | TRBV6-6 | TGTGCCAGCGGCGGGACAGGAAGTGGTGAGCAGTTCTTC | CASGGTGSGEQFF
- | medium-sized | TRBJ2-1 | TRBV6-6 | TGTGCCAGCAGCTTAGGGGACTCCCAATTCAATGAGCAGTTCTTC | CASSLGDSQFNEQFF
- | - | TRBJ2-1 | TRBV28 | TGTGCCACCCACCCTCCGGGATTCGACAATGAGCAGTTCTTC | CATHPPGFDNEQFF
TRBD1 | - | TRBJ2-2 | TRBV11-2 | TGTGCCAGCACCAAACGAACGGGACAGGCGAACACCGGGGAGCTGTTTTTT | CASTKRTGQANTGELFF
- | medium-sized | TRBJ1-2 | TRBV28 | TGTGCCAGCAGTCTAAAGACAGAGTACTATGGCTACACCTTC | CASSLKTEYYGYTF
- | many | TRBJ2-7 | TRBV7-2 | TGTGCCAGCAGCTTAGTTATTTCTTGGCAGGTCGTATCCTACGAGCAGTACTTC | CASSLVISWQVVSYEQYF
- | - | TRBJ1-2 | TRBV28 | TGTGCCAGCAGGAGACATGGCTACACCTTC | CASRRHGYTF
- | few | TRBJ2-7 | TRBV28 | TGTGCCAGCAGTTACTCGAGGGCCTCCTACGAGCAGTACTTC | CASSYSRASYEQYF
- | few | TRBJ2-2 | TRBV11-3 | TGTGCCAGCAGCTTAGGCAGGGGCCCGAACACCGGGGAGCTGTTTTTT | CASSLGRGPNTGELFF
- | few | TRBJ1-2 | TRBV9 | TGTGCCAGCAGCCCCGGACTGACAGTTAACTATGGCTACACCTTC | CASSPGLTVNYGYTF
TRBD1 | - | TRBJ1-1 | TRBV29-1 | TGCAGCGTGCGGACAGGGGGGAACACTGAAGCTTTCTTT | CSVRTGGNTEAFF
- | - | TRBJ1-1 | TRBV14 | TGTGCCAGCAGCCCCAGTGGCGTGGCGGGGGCTTTCTTT | CASSPSGVAGAFF
TRBD2 | medium-sized | TRBJ2-3 | TRBV7-3 | TGTGCCAGCAGCCCATGGACTAGCGCCACAGATACGCAGTATTTT | CASSPWTSATDTQYF
- | few | TRBJ2-3 | TRBV12-3/TRBV12-4 | TGTGCCAGCAGTTTTAGCGGAGTGCGAGATACGCAGTATTTT | CASSFSGVRDTQYF
- | - | TRBJ1-2 | TRBV14 | TGTGCCAGCAGCCCCGTACCGTTGAACTATGGCTACACCTTC | CASSPVPLNYGYTF